The 20 T cell receptor beta chains below were found in one sample sequenced in a study of neoadjuvant nivolumab and ipilimumab in lung cancer. Sequenced by immunoSEQ multiplex PCR; TCRdb stores in-frame clones only, minus some. The sample has around 30,000 clones, 80% seen once; the top ten hold approximately 6.6%. The sample consisted of peripheral blood, taken before neoadjuvant nivolumab, alone or with ipilimumab. Receptor source: an adult with non-small cell lung cancer.

The gene calls are TRBV19 and TRBJ1-1; D gene uncertain. Trimming removed 3 bases at V and 0 bases at J, with 8 bases between. Germline values: CDR1 LNHDA, CDR2 SQIVND (reference sequence). The CDR3 loop spans 14 amino acids. In DNA, the CDR3 is TGTGCCAGTAGTATTCATTCGATGAACACTGAAGCTTTCTTT. Its protein is CASSIHSMNTEAFF.

The V gene is TRBV29-1, the J gene TRBJ2-4; either TRBD1 or TRBD2 may supply D (5 bases each). The CDR3 runs to 12 residues. V gave up 6 bases and J gave up 6 bases, with 12 bases separating them. Germline CDR1 SQVTM, CDR2 ANQGSEA. The CDR3 DNA sequence: TGCAGCGTGGTCGGGACGGTAAACATTCAGTACTTC. It translates to CSVVGTVNIQYF.

The rearrangement joins TRBV19 to TRBJ1-2; D is undetermined. The CDR3 extends over 14 amino acids. The germline V gene has CDR1 LNHDA and CDR2 SQIVND (reference sequence). V gave up 5 bases and J gave up 3 bases, with 13 bases separating them. The CDR3 nucleotides read TGTGCCAGTAGTTCCAACCCCTCGGACTATGGCTACACCTTC. Encoded protein: CASSSNPSDYGYTF.

This chain connects TRBV29-1 to TRBJ2-5; D is undetermined. The CDR3 runs to 13 residues. Looked up from germline, CDR1 is SQVTM and CDR2 is ANQGSEA. Trimming cost V 6 bases and J 1 base, with 12 bases left between them. CDR3 sequence reads: CSVTRTGQETQYF. In nucleotides, the CDR3 is TGCAGCGTCACCAGGACCGGCCAAGAGACCCAGTACTTC. Together with reference TRBV29-1 and TRBJ2-5, the CDR3 gives the full variable domain: SAVISQKPSRDICQRGTSLTIQCQVDSQVTMMFWYRQQPGQSLTLIATANQGSEATYESGFVIDKFPISRPNLTFSTLTVSNMSPEDSSIYLCSVTRTGQETQYFGPGTRLLVL.

This sequence joins TRBV7-8 and TRBJ1-5, with 11 bases lining up with TRBD1. The germline CDR1 and CDR2 sequences are SGHVS and FQNEAQ. The CDR3 loop spans 15 amino acids. The V segment lost 5 bases and the J segment 4 bases; nucleotides outside the gene matches: 4. CDR3 loop: CASSTGTGGNQPQHF. CDR3 nucleotide sequence: TGTGCCAGCAGCACCGGGACAGGGGGAAATCAGCCCCAGCATTTT. Complete variable domain (other parts from reference TRBV7-8 and TRBJ1-5): GAGVSQSPRYKVAKRGQDVALRCDPISGHVSLFWYQQALGQGPEFLTYFQNEAQLDKSGLPSDRFFAERPEGSVSTLKIQRTQQEDSAVYLCASSTGTGGNQPQHFGDGTRLSIL.

The chain joins TRBV7-6 to TRBJ1-3; no clear D. The CDR3 has 14 residues. CDR1 and CDR2 (germline): SGHVS, FNYEAQ. V was trimmed by 8 bases and J by 4 bases, leaving 15 bases between them. CDR3 DNA: TGTGCCAGCGAGTCCGGGATTTACGGAAACACCATATATTTT. This gives the protein CASESGIYGNTIYF. Using reference TRBV7-6 and TRBJ1-3 for the parts outside the CDR3, the full variable domain is GAGVSQSPRYKVTKRGQDVALRCDPISGHVSLYWYRQALGQGPEFLTYFNYEAQQDKSGLPNDRFSAERPEGSISTLTIQRTEQRDSAMYRCASESGIYGNTIYFGEGSWLTVV.

This clone occurred once. The chain employs TRBV9 and TRBJ2-7; 8 bases are a match to TRBD1. Trimming cost V 4 bases and J 0 bases; bases outside gene matches: 9. CDR1 and CDR2 from the germline V gene are SGDLS and YYNGEE. The CDR3 has 16 residues. The CDR3 sequence is CASSPWGQADSYEQYF. In DNA form, the CDR3 reads TGTGCCAGCAGCCCTTGGGGACAGGCGGACTCCTACGAGCAGTACTTC.

The CDR3 is CASSHGSDYGYTF. The DNA for the CDR3 is TGCGCCAGCAGCCACGGGTCCGATTATGGCTACACCTTC. The chain is built from TRBV4-1 and TRBJ1-2; D gene uncertain. There are 13 residues in the CDR3. Between the trimmed V and J ends, which lost 3 bases and 5 bases, there was a span of 10 bases. Per the germline V gene, CDR1 is MGHRA and CDR2 is YSYEKL.

V gene TRBV9 combines with J gene TRBJ1-1; D may be TRBD1 (5 bases). There are 14 residues in the CDR3. V was pared by 0 bases and J by 4 bases, with 10 bases between. CDR1 is SGDLS and CDR2 is YYNGEE in the germline V gene. CDR3 DNA: TGTGCCAGCAGCGTAGCTTACCAGGGCACTGAAGCTTTCTTT. It yields the protein CASSVAYQGTEAFF.

The gene calls are TRBV7-9 and TRBJ2-7; 7 positions match TRBD2. The V gene's germline CDR1 is SEHNR and CDR2 FQNEAQ (reference sequence). V lost 8 bases, J lost 2 bases, and 6 bases stayed unmatched. This CDR3 region has 13 residues. CDR3 protein: CASGLSGTYEQYF. DNA of the CDR3: TGTGCCAGCGGGCTGAGCGGGACCTACGAGCAGTACTTC.

The V call is TRBV29-1, the J call TRBJ2-7, with D perhaps given as TRBD1 or TRBD2 (5 bases each). From germline, CDR1 is SQVTM and CDR2 ANQGSEA. Trimming cost V 7 bases and J 1 base, with 11 bases left between them. This CDR3 comprises 12 residues. The CDR3 DNA is TGCAGCGCCTGGGACGGTTCCTACGAGCAGTACTTC. The encoded protein is CSAWDGSYEQYF.

This sequence joins TRBV19 and TRBJ2-7, with 10 positions matching TRBD2. CDR1 and CDR2 from the germline V gene are LNHDA and SQIVND (reference sequence). This CDR3 is built from 14 residues. With V trimmed by 6 bases and J by 2 bases, 4 bases remained unmatched. CDR3 region: CASRYSGGAYEQYF. DNA of the CDR3: TGTGCCAGTAGATACAGCGGGGGGGCCTACGAGCAGTACTTC. Full variable domain (rest looked up from reference TRBV19 and TRBJ2-7): DGGITQSPKYLFRKEGQNVTLSCEQNLNHDAMYWYRQDPGQGLRLIYYSQIVNDFQKGDIAEGYSVSREKKESFPLTVTSAQKNPTAFYLCASRYSGGAYEQYFGPGTRLTVT.

The CDR3 loop is CASSMTGSGQEQYF. The CDR3 region has the DNA TGTGCCAGCAGCATGACAGGTTCTGGGCAAGAGCAGTACTTC. V gene TRBV5-4 combines with J gene TRBJ2-7, with a tentative D call TRBD1 (6 bases). The germline gives CDR1 SGHNT, CDR2 YYREEE (reference sequence). Between the trimmed V and J ends, which lost 4 bases and 7 bases, there was a span of 18 bases. The CDR3 length is 14 residues. The full variable domain, in which reference TRBV5-4 and TRBJ2-7 provide the parts outside the CDR3, is ETGVTQSPTHLIKTRGQQVTLRCSSQSGHNTVSWYQQALGQGPQFIFQYYREEENGRGNFPPRFSGLQFPNYSSELNVNALELDDSALYLCASSMTGSGQEQYFGPGTRLTVT.

The chain recombines TRBV5-4 with TRBJ1-6; perhaps TRBD1 as D (6 bases). The ends were cut back, 4 bases at V and 5 bases at J, with 19 bases in the middle. The CDR3 has 17 amino acids. Germline loops: CDR1 SGHNT, CDR2 YYREEE (reference sequence). CDR3 sequence: CASSQRTGPDNNSPLHF. CDR3 DNA sequence: TGTGCCAGCAGCCAGCGAACAGGGCCAGACAATAATTCACCCCTCCACTTT.

V and J are TRBV6-1 and TRBJ1-6; D gene ambiguous. Looked up from germline, CDR1 is MNHNS and CDR2 is SASEGT. The CDR3 is 12 amino acids. Trimming took 7 bases from V and 7 from J, leaving 8 bases between them. The CDR3 sequence: CASTEKNSPLHF. The CDR3 nucleotides read TGTGCCAGCACCGAAAAGAATTCACCCCTCCACTTT.

The chain carries TRBV5-1 and TRBJ1-5, with D unclear. CDR3 length: 14 residues. V was cut by 3 bases and J by 4 bases, with 11 bases left in between. Germline-derived CDR1 and CDR2 are SGHRS and YFSETQ. In DNA, the CDR3 is TGCGCCAGCAGCTCGGGCTCCGGGAATCAGCCCCAGCATTTT. This gives the protein CASSSGSGNQPQHF. Filled out from reference TRBV5-1 and TRBJ1-5, the complete variable domain reads KAGVTQTPRYLIKTRGQQVTLSCSPISGHRSVSWYQQTPGQGLQFLFEYFSETQRNKGNFPGRFSGRQFSNSRSEMNVSTLELGDSALYLCASSSGSGNQPQHFGDGTRLSIL.

The genes are TRBV4-3 and TRBJ2-3, with D tentatively TRBD1 (5 bases). The V end was cut by 4 bases, the J end by 9 bases, with 14 bases between. CDR3 size: 13 residues. CDR1 is LGHNA and CDR2 is YSLEER in the germline V gene. The CDR3 nucleotides are TGCGCCAGCAGCCCCACTCGCCAGGGCACGCAGTATTTT. Its translation: CASSPTRQGTQYF.

This clone was counted a few times. This sequence joins TRBV10-2 and TRBJ1-1; D not resolved. The CDR3 runs 13 residues. Trimming left V 8 bases short and J 1 base short, with 11 bases between. Germline V gene sequence: CDR1 WSHSY, CDR2 SAAADI. As DNA, the CDR3 is TGCGCCAGCGGTGCGGCAGAGAACACTGAAGCTTTCTTT. Its translation is CASGAAENTEAFF.

The chain joins TRBV7-9 to TRBJ1-2, with a weak D call TRBD1 (5 bases). The V and J ends lost 5 bases and 2 bases respectively, with 9 bases between them. This CDR3 comprises 13 residues. The germline CDR1 and CDR2 sequences are SEHNR and FQNEAQ (reference sequence). CDR3 amino acids: CASSQGRNYGYTF. CDR3 coding DNA: TGTGCCAGCAGCCAGGGACGGAACTATGGCTACACCTTC. Using reference TRBV7-9 and TRBJ1-2 for the parts outside the CDR3, the full variable domain is DTGVSQNPRHKITKRGQNVTFRCDPISEHNRLYWYRQTLGQGPEFLTYFQNEAQLEKSRLLSDRFSAERPKGSFSTLEIQRTEQGDSAMYLCASSQGRNYGYTFGSGTRLTVV.

This chain links TRBV10-3 with TRBJ1-3, with D possibly being TRBD1 (6 bases). The V gene lost 6 bases and the J gene lost 0 bases, with 12 bases spanning the gap. The CDR3 runs 15 residues. Germline CDR1 is ENHRY and CDR2 is SYGVKD. CDR3: CAIRDRASSGNTIYF. CDR3 DNA: TGTGCCATCAGGGACAGAGCCAGCTCTGGAAACACCATATATTTT.